The sequence of this T cell receptor (beta chain) was determined in a study of T-cell reconstitution after alpha-beta-depleted transplantation in children. General study points: The high TCRbeta diversity at day 60 in some patients came from surviving recipient T cells and thymic progenitors. Several hundred expanded graft clones reportedly gave rise to the alpha-beta T cells present about two months after transplant. It was newly produced T cells that mostly accounted for T-cell counts and diversity one year after transplant.

There are a few counts of this clonotype. Antigen: not known. The germline CDR1 and CDR2 sequences are MGHDK and SYGVNS. Deletions cut 4 bases from V and 4 bases from J, with 5 bases between. CDR3 size: 12 residues. Preparation of the TCRbeta library involved a method that used unique molecular identifiers. TCRdb itself ran the PCR reads through MiXCR, one entry per CDR3 protein. The data show over 100,000 distinct CDR3 sequences, roughly 6% seen once. Specimen: PBMCs, mostly from graft donor cells, collected 60 days after TCRalphabeta/CD19-depleted stem cell transplant. The receptor's source is a female patient aged 2 to 10 who had a stem cell transplant for Fanconi anemia, so the T cells may come from the graft donor. The chain links TRBV25-1 to TRBJ2-1, with D unclear. The CDR3 nucleotides read TGTGCCAGCAGTGGTAGTTACAATGAGCAGTTCTTC. It codes for CASSGSYNEQFF.